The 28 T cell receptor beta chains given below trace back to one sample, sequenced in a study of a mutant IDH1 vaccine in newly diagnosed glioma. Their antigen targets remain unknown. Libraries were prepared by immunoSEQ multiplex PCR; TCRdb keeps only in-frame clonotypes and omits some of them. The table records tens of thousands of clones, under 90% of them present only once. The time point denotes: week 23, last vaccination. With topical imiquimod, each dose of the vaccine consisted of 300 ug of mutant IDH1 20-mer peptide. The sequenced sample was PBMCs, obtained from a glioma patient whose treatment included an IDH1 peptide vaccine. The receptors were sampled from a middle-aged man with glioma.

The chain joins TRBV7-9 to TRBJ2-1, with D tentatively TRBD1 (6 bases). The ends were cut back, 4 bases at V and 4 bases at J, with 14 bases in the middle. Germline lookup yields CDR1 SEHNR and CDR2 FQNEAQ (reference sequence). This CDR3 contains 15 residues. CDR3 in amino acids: CASSYTGITYNEQFF. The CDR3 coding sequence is TGTGCCAGCAGCTACACAGGGATCACATACAATGAGCAGTTCTTC.

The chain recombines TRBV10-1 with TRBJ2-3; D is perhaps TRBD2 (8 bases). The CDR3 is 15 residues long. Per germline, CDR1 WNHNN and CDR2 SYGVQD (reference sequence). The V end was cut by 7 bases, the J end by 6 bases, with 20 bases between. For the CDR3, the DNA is TGCGCCAGCACCTCAGGGGGGACTAGATCGGATACGCAGTATTTT. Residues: CASTSGGTRSDTQYF.

CDR3 amino acids: CASRTQQGGSEAFF. The CDR3 nucleotides are TGTGCCAGCAGAACTCAACAGGGGGGCTCTGAAGCTTTCTTT. J is TRBJ1-1 and V is TRBV6-5, with 8 bases fitting TRBD1. Losses at the gene ends were 6 bases for V and 6 bases for J; bases not matched to a gene: 9. CDR3 length: 14 residues. CDR1 and CDR2 (germline): MNHEY, SVGAGI.

CDR3 sequence: CASYNSGANVLTF. CDR3 nucleotides: TGTGCCAGTTACAACTCTGGGGCCAACGTCCTGACTTTC. V is TRBV7-9 and J is TRBJ2-6; unclear D gene. Trimming removed 9 bases from V and 0 bases from J, with 6 bases in between. The CDR3 consists of 13 residues. In germline, CDR1 is SEHNR, CDR2 FQNEAQ (reference sequence).

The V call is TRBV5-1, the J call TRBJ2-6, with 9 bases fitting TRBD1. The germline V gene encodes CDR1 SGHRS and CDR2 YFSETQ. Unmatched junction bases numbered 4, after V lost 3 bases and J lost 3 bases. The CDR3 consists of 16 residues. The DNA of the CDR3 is TGCGCCAGCAGCTCCCGGGACAGGGATGGGGCCAACGTCCTGACTTTC. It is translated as CASSSRDRDGANVLTF.

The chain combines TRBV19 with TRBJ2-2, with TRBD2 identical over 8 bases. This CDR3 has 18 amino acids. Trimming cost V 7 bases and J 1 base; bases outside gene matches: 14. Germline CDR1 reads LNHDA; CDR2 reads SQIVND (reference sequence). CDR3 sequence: CASTPRGRGALNTGELFF. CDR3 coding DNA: TGTGCCAGTACTCCCCGGGGGCGGGGGGCGTTGAACACCGGGGAGCTGTTTTTT.

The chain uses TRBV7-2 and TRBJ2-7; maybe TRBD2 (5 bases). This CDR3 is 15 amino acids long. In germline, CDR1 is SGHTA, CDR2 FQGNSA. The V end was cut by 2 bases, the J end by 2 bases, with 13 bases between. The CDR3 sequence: CASSLTSGITYEQYF. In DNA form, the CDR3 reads TGTGCCAGCAGCTTAACGTCGGGGATCACCTACGAGCAGTACTTC.

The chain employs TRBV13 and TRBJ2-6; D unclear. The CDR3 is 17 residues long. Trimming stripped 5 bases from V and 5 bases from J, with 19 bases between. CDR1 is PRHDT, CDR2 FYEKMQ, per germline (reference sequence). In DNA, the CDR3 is TGTGCCAGCAGCCAATGCCAGGTACAAAGTCGGGCCAACGTCCTGACTTTC. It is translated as CASSQCQVQSRANVLTF.

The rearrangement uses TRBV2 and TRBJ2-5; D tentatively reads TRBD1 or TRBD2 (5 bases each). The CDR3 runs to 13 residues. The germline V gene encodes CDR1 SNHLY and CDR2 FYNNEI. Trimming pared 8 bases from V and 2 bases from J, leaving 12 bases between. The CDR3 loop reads CASLRDVQETQYF. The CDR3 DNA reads TGTGCCAGCCTCCGGGACGTACAAGAGACCCAGTACTTC.

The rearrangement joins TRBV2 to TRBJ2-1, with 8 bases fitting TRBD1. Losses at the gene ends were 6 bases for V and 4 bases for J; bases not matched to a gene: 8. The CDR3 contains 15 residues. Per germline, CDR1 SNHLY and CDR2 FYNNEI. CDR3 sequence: CASRKTGGGYNEQFF. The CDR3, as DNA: TGTGCCAGCAGGAAAACAGGGGGTGGGTACAATGAGCAGTTCTTC.

The CDR3 region has the DNA TGCGCCACCCCGGGACGGAATAGCAATCAGCCCCAGCATTTT. Translating it yields CATPGRNSNQPQHF. This chain joins TRBV10-1 and TRBJ1-5; a weak D match, TRBD1 (5 bases). In germline, CDR1 is WNHNN, CDR2 SYGVQD (reference sequence). The CDR3 totals 14 residues. Deletions cut 10 bases from V and 0 bases from J, with 13 bases between.

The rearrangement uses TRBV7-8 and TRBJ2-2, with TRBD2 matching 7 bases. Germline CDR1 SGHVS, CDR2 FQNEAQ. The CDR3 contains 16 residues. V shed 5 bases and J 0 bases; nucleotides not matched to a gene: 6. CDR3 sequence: CASSPLSGANTGELFF. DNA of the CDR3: TGTGCCAGCAGCCCTCTAAGCGGGGCGAACACCGGGGAGCTGTTTTTT. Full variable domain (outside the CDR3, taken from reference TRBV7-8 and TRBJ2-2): GAGVSQSPRYKVAKRGQDVALRCDPISGHVSLFWYQQALGQGPEFLTYFQNEAQLDKSGLPSDRFFAERPEGSVSTLKIQRTQQEDSAVYLCASSPLSGANTGELFFGEGSRLTVL.

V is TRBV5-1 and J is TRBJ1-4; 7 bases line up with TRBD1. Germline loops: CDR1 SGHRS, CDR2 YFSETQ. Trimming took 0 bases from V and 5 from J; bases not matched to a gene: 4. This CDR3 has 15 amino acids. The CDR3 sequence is CASSLEGGWNEKLFF. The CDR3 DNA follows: TGCGCCAGCAGCTTGGAAGGGGGCTGGAATGAAAAACTGTTTTTT.

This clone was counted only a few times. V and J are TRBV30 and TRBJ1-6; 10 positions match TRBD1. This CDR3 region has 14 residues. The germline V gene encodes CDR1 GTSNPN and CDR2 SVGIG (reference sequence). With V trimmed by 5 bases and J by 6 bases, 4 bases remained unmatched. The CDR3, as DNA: TGTGCCTGGCGGCGGGACAGGGGTAATTCACCCCTCCACTTT. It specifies CAWRRDRGNSPLHF.

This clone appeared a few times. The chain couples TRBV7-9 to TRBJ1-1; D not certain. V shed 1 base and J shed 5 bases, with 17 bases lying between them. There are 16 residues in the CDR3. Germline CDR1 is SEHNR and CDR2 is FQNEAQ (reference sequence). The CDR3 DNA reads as TGTGCCAGCAGCTTAGTTAGGGCCGCCTCGGGGACTGAAGCTTTCTTT. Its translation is CASSLVRAASGTEAFF.

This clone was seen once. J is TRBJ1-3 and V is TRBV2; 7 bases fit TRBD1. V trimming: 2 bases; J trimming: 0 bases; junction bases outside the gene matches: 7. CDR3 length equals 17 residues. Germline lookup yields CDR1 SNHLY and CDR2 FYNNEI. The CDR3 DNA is TGTGCCAGCAGTGAAAGTGGGGGACAGTACTCTGGAAACACCATATATTTT. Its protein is CASSESGGQYSGNTIYF.

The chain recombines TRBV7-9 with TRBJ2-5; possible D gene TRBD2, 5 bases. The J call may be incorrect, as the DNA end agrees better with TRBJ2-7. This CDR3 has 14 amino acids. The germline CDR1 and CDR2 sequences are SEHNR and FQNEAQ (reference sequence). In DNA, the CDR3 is TGTGCCAGCAGCTTGGAGGCAGGCTCCTACGAGCAGTACTTC. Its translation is CASSLEAGSYEQYF.

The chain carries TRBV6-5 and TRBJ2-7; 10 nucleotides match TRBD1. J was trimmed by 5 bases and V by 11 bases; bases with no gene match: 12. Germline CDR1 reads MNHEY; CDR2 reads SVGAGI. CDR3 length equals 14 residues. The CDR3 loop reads CAVRAYGTGDEQYF. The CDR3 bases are TGTGCCGTAAGGGCTTACGGGACAGGGGACGAGCAGTACTTC.

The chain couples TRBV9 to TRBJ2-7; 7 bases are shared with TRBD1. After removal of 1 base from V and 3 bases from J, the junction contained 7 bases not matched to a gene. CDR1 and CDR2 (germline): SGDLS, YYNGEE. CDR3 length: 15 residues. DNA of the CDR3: TGTGCCAGCAGCGTAAGATCTTCAGGGGGCTACGAGCAGTACTTC. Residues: CASSVRSSGGYEQYF.

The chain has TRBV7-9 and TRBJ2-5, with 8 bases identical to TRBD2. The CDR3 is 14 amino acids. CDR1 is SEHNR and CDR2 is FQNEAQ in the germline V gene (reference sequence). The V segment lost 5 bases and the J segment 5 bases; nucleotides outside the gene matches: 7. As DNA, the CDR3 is TGTGCCAGCAGCCCAGTGGGACTAGTGGAGACCCAGTACTTC. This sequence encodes CASSPVGLVETQYF.

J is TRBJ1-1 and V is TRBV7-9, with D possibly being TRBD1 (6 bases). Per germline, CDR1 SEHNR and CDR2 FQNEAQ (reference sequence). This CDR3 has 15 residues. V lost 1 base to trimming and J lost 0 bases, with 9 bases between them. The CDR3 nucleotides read TGTGCCAGCAGCTTAGTGGGGGCAGTGAACACTGAAGCTTTCTTT. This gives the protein CASSLVGAVNTEAFF. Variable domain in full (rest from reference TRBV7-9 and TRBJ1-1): DTGVSQNPRHKITKRGQNVTFRCDPISEHNRLYWYRQTLGQGPEFLTYFQNEAQLEKSRLLSDRFSAERPKGSFSTLEIQRTEQGDSAMYLCASSLVGAVNTEAFFGQGTRLTVV.

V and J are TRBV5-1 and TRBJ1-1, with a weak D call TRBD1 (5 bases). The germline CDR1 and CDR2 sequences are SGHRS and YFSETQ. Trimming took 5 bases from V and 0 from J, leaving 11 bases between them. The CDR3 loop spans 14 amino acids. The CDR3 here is CASRTGDVNTEAFF. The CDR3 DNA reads TGCGCCAGCAGGACGGGGGACGTGAACACTGAAGCTTTCTTT.

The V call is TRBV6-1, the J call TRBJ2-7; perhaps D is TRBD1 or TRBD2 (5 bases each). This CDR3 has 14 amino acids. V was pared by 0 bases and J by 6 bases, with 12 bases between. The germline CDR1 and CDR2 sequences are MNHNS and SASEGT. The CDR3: CASSEAPPGSEQYF. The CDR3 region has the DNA TGTGCCAGCAGTGAAGCACCCCCAGGGAGCGAGCAGTACTTC.

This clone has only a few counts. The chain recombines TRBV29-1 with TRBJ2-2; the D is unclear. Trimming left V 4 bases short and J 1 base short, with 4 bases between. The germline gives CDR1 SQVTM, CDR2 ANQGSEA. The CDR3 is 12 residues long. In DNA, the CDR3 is TGCAGCGTTGCATTGAACACCGGGGAGCTGTTTTTT. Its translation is CSVALNTGELFF.

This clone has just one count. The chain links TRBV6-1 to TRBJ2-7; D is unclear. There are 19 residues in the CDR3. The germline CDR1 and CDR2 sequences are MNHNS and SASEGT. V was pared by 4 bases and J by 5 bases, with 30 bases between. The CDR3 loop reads CASSVELVSFGQRHHEQYF. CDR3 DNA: TGTGCCAGCAGTGTCGAATTGGTGAGTTTTGGGCAGAGACACCACGAGCAGTACTTC.

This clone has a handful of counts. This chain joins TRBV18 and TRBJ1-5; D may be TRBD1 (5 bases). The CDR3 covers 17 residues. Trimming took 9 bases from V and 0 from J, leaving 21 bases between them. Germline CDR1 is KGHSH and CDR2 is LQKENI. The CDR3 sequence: CASREGTDMGSNQPQHF. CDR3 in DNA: TGTGCCAGTAGAGAGGGGACGGATATGGGTAGCAATCAGCCCCAGCATTTT.

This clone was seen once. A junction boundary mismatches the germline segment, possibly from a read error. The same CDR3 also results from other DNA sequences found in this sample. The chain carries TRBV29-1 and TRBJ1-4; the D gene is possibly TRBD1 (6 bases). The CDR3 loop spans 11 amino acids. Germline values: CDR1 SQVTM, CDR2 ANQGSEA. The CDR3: CSAGTKEKLFF. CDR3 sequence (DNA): TGCAGCGCTGGGACAAAGGAAAAGCTGTTTTTT.

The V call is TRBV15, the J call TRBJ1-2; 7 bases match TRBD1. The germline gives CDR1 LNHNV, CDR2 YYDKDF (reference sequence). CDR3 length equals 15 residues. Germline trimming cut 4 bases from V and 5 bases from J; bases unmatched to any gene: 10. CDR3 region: CATSKGRDSFYGYTF. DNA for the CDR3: TGTGCCACCAGCAAAGGCCGGGACAGTTTTTATGGCTACACCTTC.